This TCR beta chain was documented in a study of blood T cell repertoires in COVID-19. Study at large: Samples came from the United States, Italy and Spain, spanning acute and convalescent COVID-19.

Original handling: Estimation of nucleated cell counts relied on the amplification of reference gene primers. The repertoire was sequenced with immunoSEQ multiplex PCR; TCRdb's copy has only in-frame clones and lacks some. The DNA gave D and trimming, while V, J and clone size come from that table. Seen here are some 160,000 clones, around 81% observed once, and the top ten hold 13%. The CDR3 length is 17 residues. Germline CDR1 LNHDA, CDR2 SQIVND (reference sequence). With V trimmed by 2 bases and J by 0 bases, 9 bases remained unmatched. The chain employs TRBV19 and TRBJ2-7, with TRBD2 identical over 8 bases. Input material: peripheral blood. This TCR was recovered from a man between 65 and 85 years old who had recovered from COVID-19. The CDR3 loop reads CASSILPGGPSSYEQYF. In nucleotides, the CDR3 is TGTGCCAGTAGTATACTGCCGGGAGGGCCAAGCTCCTACGAGCAGTACTTC.